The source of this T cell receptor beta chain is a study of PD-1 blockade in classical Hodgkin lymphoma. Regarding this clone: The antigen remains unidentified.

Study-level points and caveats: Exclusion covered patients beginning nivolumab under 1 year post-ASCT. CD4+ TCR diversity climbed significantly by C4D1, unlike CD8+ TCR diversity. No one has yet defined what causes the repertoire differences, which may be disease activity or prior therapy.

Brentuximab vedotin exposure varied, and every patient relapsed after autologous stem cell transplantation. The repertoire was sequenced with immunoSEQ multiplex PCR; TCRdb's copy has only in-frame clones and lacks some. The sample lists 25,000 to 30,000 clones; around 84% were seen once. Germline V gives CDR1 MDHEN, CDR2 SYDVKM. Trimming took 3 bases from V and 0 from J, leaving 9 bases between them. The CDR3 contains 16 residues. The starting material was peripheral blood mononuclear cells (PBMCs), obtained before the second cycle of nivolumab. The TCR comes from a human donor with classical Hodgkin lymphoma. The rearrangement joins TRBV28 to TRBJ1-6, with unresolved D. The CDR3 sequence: CASSLHGSSYNSPLHF. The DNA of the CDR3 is TGTGCCAGCAGTTTGCACGGGAGCTCCTATAATTCACCCCTCCACTTT.